This T cell receptor beta chain appears in the sequencing data of a study of T-cell reconstitution after alpha-beta-depleted transplantation in children. Unique molecular identifiers were incorporated when the TCRbeta library was constructed. TCRdb re-derived calls from the PCR reads in MiXCR, one entry per CDR3 protein. Among about 460,000 distinct CDR3 sequences listed, more than 9% were seen once. The receptor was derived from a child under 10 years old with inherited bone marrow failure, due to receive a stem cell transplant. The specimen comprised PBMCs, sampled before TCRalphabeta/CD19-depleted stem cell transplant.

CDR3 region: CSASYSGGNTGELFF. Written as DNA, the CDR3 is TGCAGTGCCTCTTATAGCGGGGGAAACACCGGGGAGCTGTTTTTT. V and J are TRBV20-1 and TRBJ2-2, with TRBD2 matching 9 bases. The CDR3 covers 15 residues. The V gene's germline CDR1 is DFQATT and CDR2 SNEGSKA (reference sequence). V was pared by 6 bases and J by 2 bases, with 7 bases of the junction left unmatched.